The 2 T cell receptor beta chains presented below share a single source sample, sequenced in a study of blood T cell repertoires in COVID-19. Profiled with immunoSEQ multiplex PCR; TCRdb holds only in-frame clones, not every one. The repertoire holds under 200,000 clones, approximately 87% seen once, with 6.5% to 8% in the top ten. The sample comprised PBMCs or T cells enriched from blood (not recorded which). The receptors come from a woman between 50 and 59 years old who had recovered from COVID-19.

V is TRBV19 and J is TRBJ2-3, with D possibly being TRBD2 (6 bases). V dropped 5 bases and J dropped 3 bases, with 15 bases sitting between them. Germline V gives CDR1 LNHDA, CDR2 SQIVND (reference sequence). This CDR3 region has 15 residues. CDR3 bases: TGTGCCAGTAGTGGCGCAATCGGGGGTACAGATACGCAGTATTTT. It translates to CASSGAIGGTDTQYF.

The rearrangement uses TRBV7-3 and TRBJ1-5, with TRBD1 as a possible D gene (5 bases). The CDR3 is 19 amino acids. Per the germline V gene, CDR1 is SGHTA and CDR2 is FQGTGA. Trimming shortened V by 4 bases and J by 0 bases, and 22 bases separated the two germline ends. CDR3 in DNA: TGTGCCAGCAGCTCTTTAAGTGGAGACGGGACTTATAGCAATCAGCCCCAGCATTTT. This codes for CASSSLSGDGTYSNQPQHF.